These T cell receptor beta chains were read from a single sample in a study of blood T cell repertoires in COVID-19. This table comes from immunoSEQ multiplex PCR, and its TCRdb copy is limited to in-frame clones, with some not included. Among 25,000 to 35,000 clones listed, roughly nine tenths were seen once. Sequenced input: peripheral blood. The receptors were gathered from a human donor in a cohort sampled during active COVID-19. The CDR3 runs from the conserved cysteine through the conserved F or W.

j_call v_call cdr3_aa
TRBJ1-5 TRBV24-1 CATSAGTGQVTF
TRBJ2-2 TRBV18 CASSLSGGSNTGELFF
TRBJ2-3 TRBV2 CASRLEGTDTQYF
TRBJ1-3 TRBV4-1 CASSQGGPGSSGNTIYF
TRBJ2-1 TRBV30 CAWSIGQTDEQFF
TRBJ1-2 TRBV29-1 CSVAQTNYGYTF
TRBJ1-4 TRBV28 CASYGGEKLFF
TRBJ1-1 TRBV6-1 CASSEQTGEYTEAFF
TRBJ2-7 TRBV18 CASSPLGRGDGYEQYF
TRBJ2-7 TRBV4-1 CASSPMTGLSYEQYF
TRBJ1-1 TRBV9 CASSGGGGAGTEAFF
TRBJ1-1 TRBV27 CASSLVSRGTEAFF
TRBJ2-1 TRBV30 CAWNPGLGNEQFF
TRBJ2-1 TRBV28 CASFRREGPGEQFF
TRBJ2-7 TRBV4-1 CASSPLSRTGSYEQYF
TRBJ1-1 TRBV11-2 CASSLARDRDTEAFF
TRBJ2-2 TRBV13 CASSSTGLTGGELFF
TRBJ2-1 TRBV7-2 CASKGGRAGGEQFF
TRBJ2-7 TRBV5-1 CASSPGPNYEQYF
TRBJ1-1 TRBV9 CASSAKPGGTNTEAFF
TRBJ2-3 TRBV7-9 CASSFQGGGDTQYF
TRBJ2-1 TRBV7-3 CASSLTLAGSGLFF
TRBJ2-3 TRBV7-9 CASSLQGARTDTQYF
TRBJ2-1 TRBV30 CAWSPLAGGFDEQFF
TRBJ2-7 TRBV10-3 CAISEPVAGGAYEQYF
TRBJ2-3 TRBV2 CASKIGGAFSLPDTQYF
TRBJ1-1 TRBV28 CASSLGGFGEAFF
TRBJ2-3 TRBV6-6 CASSPPRRGPSTDTQYF
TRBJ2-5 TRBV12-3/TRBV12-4 CASSLGGIETQYF
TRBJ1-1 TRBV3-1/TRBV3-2 CASSQVATGGTEAFF
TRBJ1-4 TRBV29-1 CSVEAAGRDEKLFF
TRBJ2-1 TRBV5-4 CASSLGLAGSGEQFF
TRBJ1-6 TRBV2 CASKAGRNSPLHF
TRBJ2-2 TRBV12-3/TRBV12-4 CASSIRVTGELFF
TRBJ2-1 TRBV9 CASSPWTSGWAEQFF
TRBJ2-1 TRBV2 CASRRTSGDGNEQFF
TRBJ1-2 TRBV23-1 CASSHTPAGTGAGYTF
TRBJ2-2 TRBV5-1 CASSLDPGQGTGELFF
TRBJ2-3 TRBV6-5 CASSYEAGGSTDTQYF
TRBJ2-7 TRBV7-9 CASSPVAAGDYEQYF
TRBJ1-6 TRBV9 CASSVEGRAYNSPLHF
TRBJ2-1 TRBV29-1 CSAPKGEGHRVNEQFF
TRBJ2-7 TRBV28 CASRKGQTGSWGQYF
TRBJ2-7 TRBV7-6 CASSLGSGRSSYEQYF
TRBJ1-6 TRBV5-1 CASSIGGSGAYNSPLHF
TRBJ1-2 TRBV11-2 CASIDPHGGPYGYTF
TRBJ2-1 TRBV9 CASSVEGGVDYNEQFF
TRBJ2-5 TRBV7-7 CASSLASGRAGETQYF
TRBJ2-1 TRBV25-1 CASSEFNNRAGEQFF
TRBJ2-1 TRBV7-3 CASSLAGGRDEQFF
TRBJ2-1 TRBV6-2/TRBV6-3 CASSYQGSTYNEQFF
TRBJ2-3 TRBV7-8 CASSFSGRATDTQYF
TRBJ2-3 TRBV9 CASSDVGQGRDTQYF
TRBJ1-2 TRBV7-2 CASSLDAWTGAGYTF
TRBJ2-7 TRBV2 CASSGRTSGTLYEQYF